The clone carrying this T cell receptor beta chain was detected only a few times. Germline lookup yields CDR1 MNHEY and CDR2 SVGAGI. The V end lost 6 bases, the J end lost 11 bases, and 25 bases lay between the germline ends. This CDR3 is built from 15 residues. TCRdb called the RT-PCR reads again in MiXCR, with one record for every CDR3 protein. The table records almost 700,000 distinct CDR3 sequences, 14% of them present only once. This rearrangement joins TRBV6-5 to TRBJ1-2; D gene uncertain. This TCR was recovered from a female donor in good health, serving as a healthy control. Sequencing used memory CD4+ T cells from blood. CDR3 DNA: TGTGCCAGCAGCCAACCGAGCGACGGAAAAATGAGGTACACCTTC. Translating it yields CASSQPSDGKMRYTF.